This T cell receptor beta chain derives from a study of blood T cells in healthy people across ages. Study results and limitations: The study found more naive CD4+ cells and higher diversity in long-lived than aged donors.

This clonotype was seen a handful of times. Its antigen is still unknown. The second PCR ran roughly 7 to 11 cycles with a sample-barcoded 5' primer and J-beta primers. Carrying 12 random nucleotides, a template-switch adaptor labeled each individual cDNA molecule. MiXCR was run by TCRdb on the 5' RACE reads, yielding one entry per CDR3 protein. The repertoire has around 900,000 distinct CDR3 sequences, 29% of them found once; the top ten carry 17%. V shed 3 bases, J shed 7 bases, and the junction held 13 bases outside the gene matches. The CDR3 has 16 amino acids. Germline V gene sequence: CDR1 SGDLS, CDR2 YYNGEE.

The TCR was taken from a woman at least 80 years old in good health. The V and J genes are TRBV9 and TRBJ1-5, with TRBD1 matching over 7 bases. Sequencing was done on a sample of blood. Written as DNA, the CDR3 is TGTGCCAGCAGCGCCGTCAGGGGGGGGAGTGAACAGCCCCAGCATTTT. Its translation: CASSAVRGGSEQPQHF.